These T cell receptor beta chains were read from a single sample in a study of blood T cell repertoires in COVID-19. Measured with immunoSEQ multiplex PCR; TCRdb has only the in-frame clones, and not every one. The table has some 350,000 clones, about 89% seen once. Sequencing was carried out using peripheral blood. Source of these receptors: a woman between 25 and 40 years old with COVID-19, enrolled during active disease. The CDR3 runs from the conserved cysteine through the conserved F or W. D genes are given only for firm matches. Clone size is stated in some rows and not others, as once, few, many or a class when expanded.

V,size,D,J,DNA,CDR3
TRBV5-1,NA,TRBD2,TRBJ2-5,TGCGCCAGCGCGGGAGGGGGGACCCAAGAGACCCAGTACTTC,CASAGGGTQETQYF
TRBV18,NA,NA,TRBJ2-7,TGTGCCAGCTCACCAGGTCAGACAGCACTATACGAGCAGTACTTC,CASSPGQTALYEQYF
TRBV5-1,NA,NA,TRBJ1-2,TGCGCCAGCAGCTTACAGGACAGCATTTATGGCTACACCTTC,CASSLQDSIYGYTF
TRBV5-1,NA,NA,TRBJ1-4,TGCGCCAGCAGCTTGGCACCAACAGGTGCCGGCGCAACTAATGAAAAACTGTTTTTT,CASSLAPTGAGATNEKLFF
TRBV13,few,NA,TRBJ1-6,TGTGCCAGCAGCTCCAGGTCGAGGCAAGGAAGGGGCTCCTATAATTCACCCCTCCACTTT,CASSSRSRQGRGSYNSPLHF
TRBV6-5,NA,NA,TRBJ1-1,TGTGCCAGCAGTTACGTAGGGCGCGGGGTCAACACTGAAGCTTTCTTT,CASSYVGRGVNTEAFF
TRBV18,once,NA,TRBJ2-3,TGTGCCAGCTCACCCCGGGGAGATACGCAGTATTTT,CASSPRGDTQYF
TRBV10-3,NA,NA,TRBJ2-3,TGTGCCATCAGCCGCTACCCAGCGAGCGGGAGCACAGATACGCAGTATTTT,CAISRYPASGSTDTQYF
TRBV11-3,NA,NA,TRBJ1-6,TGTGCCAGCAGCTTAGCAGGCAGGGAACGCCTCCACTTT,CASSLAGRERLHF
TRBV27,NA,TRBD1,TRBJ2-7,TGTGCCAGCAGCAGACCGGGACAGGGCTCCTACGAGCAGTACTTC,CASSRPGQGSYEQYF
TRBV6-2/TRBV6-3,NA,NA,TRBJ2-3,TGTGCCAGCAGTTATTCAGGGAAGGTGACAGATACGCAGTATTTT,CASSYSGKVTDTQYF
TRBV9,NA,TRBD2,TRBJ2-1,TGTGCCAGCAGCGCCGCTACTAGCGGCTACAATGAGCAGTTCTTC,CASSAATSGYNEQFF
TRBV27,NA,TRBD2,TRBJ2-1,TGTGCCAGCATGTCTAGCGGGATTGGTGAGCAGTTCTTC,CASMSSGIGEQFF
TRBV7-2,NA,NA,TRBJ2-7,TGTGCCAGCAGCTTAGCGGGGGGAAACTCCTACGAGCAGTACTTC,CASSLAGGNSYEQYF
TRBV5-8,NA,NA,TRBJ1-2,TGTGCCAGCAGCTTTGGGACATTAAACTATGGCTACACCTTC,CASSFGTLNYGYTF
TRBV5-1,few,TRBD1,TRBJ2-6,TGCGCCAGCAGCTTGTGGGGACAGGGCTCTGGGGCCAACGTCCTGACTTTC,CASSLWGQGSGANVLTF
TRBV5-4,few,TRBD1,TRBJ1-3,TGTGCCAGCAGCCTCCATCGACAGGGGGCGACTGGAAACACCATATATTTT,CASSLHRQGATGNTIYF
TRBV19,NA,TRBD1,TRBJ2-3,TGTGCCAGTAGTATAGCGGGGACAGGATTCCGCACAGATACGCAGTATTTT,CASSIAGTGFRTDTQYF
TRBV27,NA,NA,TRBJ2-1,TGTGCCAGCAGTCCCGGGATCGGGAGCTCCTACAATGAGCAGTTCTTC,CASSPGIGSSYNEQFF
TRBV4-1,NA,TRBD2,TRBJ2-1,TGCGCCAGCAGCCAATCCCCCGCTAGCGGGGGTAATGAGCAGTTCTTC,CASSQSPASGGNEQFF
TRBV2,NA,NA,TRBJ2-3,TGTGCCAGCAGTTCGGACAGGAGCGGGACAGATACGCAGTATTTT,CASSSDRSGTDTQYF
TRBV7-9,NA,TRBD1,TRBJ1-1,TGTGCCAGCAGCTTAGTTGGGACAGGGACAAGGGACACTGAAGCTTTCTTT,CASSLVGTGTRDTEAFF
TRBV5-5,few,NA,TRBJ1-3,TGTGCCAGCAATAAAGGGGCTACTGGAAACACCATATATTTT,CASNKGATGNTIYF
TRBV29-1,NA,NA,TRBJ2-5,TGCAGCGTGGACCCAATGGGGCTTGGAGAGACCCAGTACTTC,CSVDPMGLGETQYF
TRBV4-3,NA,NA,TRBJ1-6,TGCGCCAGCAGCCAAGATCATTCGGCGGAATATTCACCCCTCCACTTT,CASSQDHSAEYSPLHF
TRBV19,NA,TRBD2,TRBJ2-1,TGTGCCAGTAGTATACCTGGGACTAGCGTATACAATGAGCAGTTCTTC,CASSIPGTSVYNEQFF
TRBV7-8,NA,TRBD1,TRBJ2-7,TGTGCCAGCAGGCCATTACCGGGACAGGGGTCCTACGAGCAGTACTTC,CASRPLPGQGSYEQYF
TRBV10-3,NA,TRBD1,TRBJ2-2,TGTGCCATCAGTGGGGACAGGGGGTCCGGGGAGCTGTTTTTT,CAISGDRGSGELFF
TRBV28,NA,TRBD2,TRBJ2-1,TGTGCCAGCAGTTTCCTCGGGGGGGGCTATGAGCAGTTCTTC,CASSFLGGGYEQFF
TRBV5-1,NA,NA,TRBJ1-6,TGCGCCAGCAGCTTGGGCGCTGATAATTCACCCCTCCACTTT,CASSLGADNSPLHF
TRBV5-1,NA,NA,TRBJ2-3,TGCGCCAGCGCCCTTGGACTGGGGACAGATACGCAGTATTTT,CASALGLGTDTQYF
TRBV5-4,NA,NA,TRBJ2-1,TGTGCCAGCAGCTCCGGGACATTAAGGAATGAGCAGTTCTTC,CASSSGTLRNEQFF